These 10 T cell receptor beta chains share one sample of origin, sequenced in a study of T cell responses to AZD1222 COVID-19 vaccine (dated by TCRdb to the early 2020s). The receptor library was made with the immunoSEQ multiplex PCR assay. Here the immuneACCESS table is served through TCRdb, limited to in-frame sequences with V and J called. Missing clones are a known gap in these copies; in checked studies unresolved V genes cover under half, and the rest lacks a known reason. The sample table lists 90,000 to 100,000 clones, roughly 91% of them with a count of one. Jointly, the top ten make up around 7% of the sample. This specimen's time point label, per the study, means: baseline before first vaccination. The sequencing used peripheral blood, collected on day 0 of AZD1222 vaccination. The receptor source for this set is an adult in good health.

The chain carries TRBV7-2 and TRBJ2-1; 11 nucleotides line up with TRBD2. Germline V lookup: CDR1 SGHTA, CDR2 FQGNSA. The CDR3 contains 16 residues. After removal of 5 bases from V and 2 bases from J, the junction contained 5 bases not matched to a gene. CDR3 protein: CASSLLGLAAYNEQFF. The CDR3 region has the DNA TGTGCCAGCAGCCTTTTGGGACTAGCGGCCTACAATGAGCAGTTCTTC. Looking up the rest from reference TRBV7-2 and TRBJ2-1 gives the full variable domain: GAGVSQSPSNKVTEKGKDVELRCDPISGHTALYWYRQSLGQGLEFLIYFQGNSAPDKSGLPSDRFSAERTGGSVSTLTIQRTQQEDSAVYLCASSLLGLAAYNEQFFGPGTRLTVL.

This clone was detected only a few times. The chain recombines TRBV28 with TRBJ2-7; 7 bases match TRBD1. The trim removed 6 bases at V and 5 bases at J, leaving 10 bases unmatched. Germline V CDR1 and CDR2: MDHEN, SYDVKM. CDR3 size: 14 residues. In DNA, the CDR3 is TGTGCCAGCAGACACGGGACAGTGCCTAACGAGCAGTACTTC. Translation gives CASRHGTVPNEQYF.

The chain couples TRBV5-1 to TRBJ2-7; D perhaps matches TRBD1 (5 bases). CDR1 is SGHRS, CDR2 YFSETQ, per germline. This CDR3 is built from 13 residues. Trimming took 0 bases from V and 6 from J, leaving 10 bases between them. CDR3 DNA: TGCGCCAGCAGCTTGGGACAGATCTCCGAGCAGTACTTC. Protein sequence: CASSLGQISEQYF.

The DNA of the CDR3 is TGCAGTGCTGGAGGGGCCGCTGGCTACACCTTC. It specifies CSAGGAAGYTF. The chain joins TRBV20-1 to TRBJ1-2; D perhaps matches TRBD1 (5 bases). The CDR3 totals 11 residues. The V gene lost 5 bases and the J gene lost 7 bases, with 11 bases spanning the gap. Germline CDR1 is DFQATT and CDR2 is SNEGSKA (reference sequence).

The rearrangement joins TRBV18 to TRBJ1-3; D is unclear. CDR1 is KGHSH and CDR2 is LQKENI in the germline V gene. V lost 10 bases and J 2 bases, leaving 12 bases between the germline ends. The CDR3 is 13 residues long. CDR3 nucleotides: TGTGCCAACCAAGGGTCGGCTGGAAACACCATATATTTT. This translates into CANQGSAGNTIYF.

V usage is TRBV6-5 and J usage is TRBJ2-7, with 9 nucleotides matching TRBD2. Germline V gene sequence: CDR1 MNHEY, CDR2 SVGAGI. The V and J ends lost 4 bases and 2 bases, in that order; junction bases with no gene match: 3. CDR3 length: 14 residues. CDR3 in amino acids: CASSSPSGAYEQYF. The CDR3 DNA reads TGTGCCAGCAGTTCTCCTAGCGGGGCCTACGAGCAGTACTTC.

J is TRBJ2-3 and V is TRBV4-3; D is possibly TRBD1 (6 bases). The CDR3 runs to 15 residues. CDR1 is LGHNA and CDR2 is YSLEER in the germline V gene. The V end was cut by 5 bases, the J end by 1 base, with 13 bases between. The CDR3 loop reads CASSITGSGTDTQYF. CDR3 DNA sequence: TGCGCCAGCAGCATAACAGGGTCTGGCACAGATACGCAGTATTTT.

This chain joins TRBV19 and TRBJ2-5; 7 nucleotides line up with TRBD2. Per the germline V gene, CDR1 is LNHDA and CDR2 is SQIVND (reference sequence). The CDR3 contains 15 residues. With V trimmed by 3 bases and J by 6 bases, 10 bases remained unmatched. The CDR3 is CASSIGDARGKTQYF. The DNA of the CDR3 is TGTGCCAGTAGTATCGGGGACGCGCGGGGGAAGACCCAGTACTTC.

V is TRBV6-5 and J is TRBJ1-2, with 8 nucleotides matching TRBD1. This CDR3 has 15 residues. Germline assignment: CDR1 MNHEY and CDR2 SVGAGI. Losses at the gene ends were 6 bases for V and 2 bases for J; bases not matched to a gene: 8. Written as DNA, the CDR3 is TGTGCCAGCAGCCGAACAGGGGGATTAAACTATGGCTACACCTTC. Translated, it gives CASSRTGGLNYGYTF.

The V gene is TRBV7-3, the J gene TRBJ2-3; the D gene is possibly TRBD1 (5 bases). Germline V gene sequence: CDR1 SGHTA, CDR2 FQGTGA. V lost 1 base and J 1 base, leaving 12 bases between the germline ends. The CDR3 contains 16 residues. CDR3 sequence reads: CASSLRASGRTDTQYF. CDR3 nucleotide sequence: TGTGCCAGCAGCTTAAGAGCCTCAGGGCGCACAGATACGCAGTATTTT.